This T cell receptor (beta chain) was captured by sequencing in a study of control samples from healthy donors and cancer patients (dated by TCRdb to between 2020 and 2021). Looking up the germline V gene yields CDR1 MRHNA and CDR2 SNTAGT. The CDR3 starts with the cysteine, ends with the phenylalanine, and has 20 residues. Only CDR3 DNA is held: 60 bases, read in frame from base 1. V lost 6 bases and J lost 0 bases; the stretch between them is 27 bases long. Receptors were amplified or captured by the immunoSEQ multiplex PCR assay. The clones in this table, taken by TCRdb from immuneACCESS, are in-frame only. Not every clone is retained; where verified, under half of the shortfall comes from an unresolved V gene, and the cause of the rest is unknown. The sample data list some 76,000 clones, and 85% to 90% of these were observed just once. The ten largest clonotypes hold 19% of the sample. Comment on this clone: What this receptor recognizes is not known. No base quality information exists; no much larger clone differs at one position.

Sample: PBMCs. Here the chain combines TRBV6-4 and TRBJ2-1; the D gene is possibly TRBD2, with 6 bases matching. This clonotype was obtained from a man in his 60s with lung cancer. The CDR3 in this case is CASSQEPPGVPTSSYNEQFF. The base sequence is TGTGCCAGCAGCCAAGAACCCCCGGGGGTTCCCACTAGCTCCTACAATGAGCAGTTCTTC.